One and the same sample provided the 26 T cell receptor beta chains below, sequenced in a study of blood T cell repertoires in COVID-19. Profiled with immunoSEQ multiplex PCR; TCRdb holds only in-frame clones, not every one. The sample lists approximately 280,000 clones, 75% to 85% occurring once. Sequencing used peripheral blood. The receptors were gathered from a man in his forties or fifties with active or convalescent COVID-19.

This chain connects TRBV5-6 to TRBJ2-7; TRBD2 agrees at 9 bases. V was pared by 4 bases and J by 6 bases, with 14 bases of the junction left unmatched. CDR3 size: 16 residues. Germline V lookup: CDR1 SGHDT, CDR2 YYEEEE. The CDR3 bases are TGTGCCAGCAGCCGGTGGGGGCGGGAGGGCTCGACCGAGCAGTACTTC. Protein: CASSRWGREGSTEQYF.

The genes are TRBV7-9 and TRBJ1-5; no definite D call. With 5 bases removed from V and 3 bases from J, the gap between germline ends came to 5 bases. The CDR3 extends over 12 amino acids. Germline V gives CDR1 SEHNR, CDR2 FQNEAQ (reference sequence). The CDR3 reads CASSRANQPQHF. CDR3 DNA: TGTGCCAGCAGCCGAGCCAATCAGCCCCAGCATTTT.

The chain recombines TRBV2 with TRBJ1-1, with a tentative D call TRBD1 (5 bases). There are 12 residues in the CDR3. V was pared by 8 bases and J by 6 bases, with 13 bases between. Germline assignment: CDR1 SNHLY and CDR2 FYNNEI. CDR3 in DNA: TGTGCCAGCCGGGGGGGTGGATCTGAAGCTTTCTTT. It codes for CASRGGGSEAFF.

V and J are TRBV27 and TRBJ1-2, with 7 bases identical to TRBD1. There are 13 residues in the CDR3. Germline V CDR1 and CDR2: MNHEY, SMNVEV (reference sequence). The J segment lost 4 bases and the V segment lost 3 bases, leaving 2 bases of the junction unmatched. CDR3 in amino acids: CASSFGQAYGYTF. The CDR3 DNA is TGTGCCAGCAGTTTCGGACAGGCCTATGGCTACACCTTC.

The J gene is TRBJ1-1, the V gene TRBV28; no firm D call. Per germline, CDR1 MDHEN and CDR2 SYDVKM. Trimming removed 2 bases from V and 5 bases from J, with 12 bases in between. CDR3 length: 14 residues. The DNA of the CDR3 is TGTGCCAGCAGTTTAGGAGGCCGGCGGACTGAAGCTTTCTTT. Translated, it gives CASSLGGRRTEAFF.

The DNA of the CDR3 is TGTGCCAGCAGCGAGTTTTACGAGCAGTACTTC. As protein: CASSEFYEQYF. V is TRBV7-2 and J is TRBJ2-7; D unresolved. V lost 5 bases to trimming and J lost 4 bases, with 6 bases between them. The CDR3 has 11 residues. Germline lookup yields CDR1 SGHTA and CDR2 FQGNSA.

CDR3 DNA: TGTGCCAGCAGCGTTGCCGGGACTAAGACCTACAATGAGCAGTTCTTC. Translated: CASSVAGTKTYNEQFF. The chain uses TRBV7-2 and TRBJ2-1; 7 nucleotides match TRBD2. V lost 5 bases to trimming and J lost 2 bases; unmatched junction nucleotides: 9. This CDR3 has 16 residues. Germline values: CDR1 SGHTA, CDR2 FQGNSA.

A few counts support this clone. Written as DNA, the CDR3 is TGTGCCAGCAAACAGGGATACTACGAGCAGTACTTC. Its protein product is CASKQGYYEQYF. The rearrangement uses TRBV6-5 and TRBJ2-7, with a weak D call TRBD1 (6 bases). Germline-derived CDR1 and CDR2 are MNHEY and SVGAGI. V was cut by 7 bases and J by 3 bases, with 10 bases left in between. The CDR3 runs to 12 residues.

The rearrangement uses TRBV7-8 and TRBJ2-7; 9 bases match TRBD1. CDR3 length equals 16 residues. Trimming took 5 bases from V and 2 from J; bases not matched to a gene: 10. Germline loops: CDR1 SGHVS, CDR2 FQNEAQ. CDR3 in DNA: TGTGCCAGCAGCCCCCCAACGGGACAGGGTGCCTACGAGCAGTACTTC. Translation gives CASSPPTGQGAYEQYF.

The chain is built from TRBV5-1 and TRBJ1-2, with D uncertain. This CDR3 is 14 amino acids long. V gave up 4 bases and J gave up 0 bases, with 10 bases separating them. Per the germline V gene, CDR1 is SGHRS and CDR2 is YFSETQ. CDR3 loop: CASSRERSNYGYTF. CDR3 nucleotides: TGCGCCAGCAGCCGAGAAAGATCTAACTATGGCTACACCTTC.

This chain joins TRBV11-2 and TRBJ2-1; 9 bases are a match to TRBD1. CDR3 length: 19 residues. Germline V lookup: CDR1 SGHAT, CDR2 FQNNGV. The V gene end was trimmed by 0 bases and the J gene end by 3 bases; junction bases not matched to a gene: 12. The CDR3 is CASSLDSRWGTGLYNEQFF. Written as DNA, the CDR3 is TGTGCCAGCAGCTTAGATAGTCGCTGGGGGACAGGGCTCTACAATGAGCAGTTCTTC.

The rearrangement joins TRBV4-2 to TRBJ2-7, with TRBD2 matching over 14 bases. The CDR3 spans 16 residues. CDR1 LGHNA and CDR2 YNFKEQ come from the germline V gene. The junction had 5 bases not matched to a gene; V was cut back by 4 bases and J by 3 bases. DNA of the CDR3: TGTGCCAGCAGCCGCGGGACTAGCGGGGGCTACTACGAGCAGTACTTC. It specifies CASSRGTSGGYYEQYF.

This rearrangement joins TRBV27 to TRBJ2-1; the match to TRBD2 covers 13 bases. Germline assignment: CDR1 MNHEY and CDR2 SMNVEV (reference sequence). V lost 2 bases to trimming and J lost 1 base; unmatched junction nucleotides: 14. The CDR3 has 21 amino acids. DNA for the CDR3: TGTGCCAGCAGTTTAGGGCGCGAGACTAGCGGGAGGTCGGCGTCCTACAATGAGCAGTTCTTC. Translated: CASSLGRETSGRSASYNEQFF.

V is TRBV7-2 and J is TRBJ2-7; TRBD2 aligns across 10 bases. CDR1 SGHTA and CDR2 FQGNSA come from the germline V gene. Trimming took 5 bases from V and 6 from J; bases not matched to a gene: 7. The CDR3 is 14 amino acids. In DNA, the CDR3 is TGTGCCAGCAGCCGTGATAGCGGGAGGACCGAGCAGTACTTC. It translates to CASSRDSGRTEQYF. The complete variable domain, with remaining parts taken from reference TRBV7-2 and TRBJ2-7, reads GAGVSQSPSNKVTEKGKDVELRCDPISGHTALYWYRQSLGQGLEFLIYFQGNSAPDKSGLPSDRFSAERTGGSVSTLTIQRTQQEDSAVYLCASSRDSGRTEQYFGPGTRLTVT.

This clone has a single count. The chain has TRBV6-5 and TRBJ2-7; 7 positions agree with TRBD2. The CDR3 totals 14 residues. The V gene end was trimmed by 2 bases and the J gene end by 4 bases; junction bases not matched to a gene: 5. CDR1 MNHEY and CDR2 SVGAGI come from the germline V gene. CDR3 sequence: CASSYRGSGYEQYF. The CDR3 coding sequence is TGTGCCAGCAGTTACCGGGGTAGCGGGTACGAGCAGTACTTC.

The J gene is TRBJ2-7, the V gene TRBV28, with D possibly matching TRBD1 (6 bases). The V gene lost 8 bases and the J gene lost 4 bases, with 21 bases spanning the gap. The CDR3 sequence is 15 residues long. CDR1 and CDR2 from the germline V gene are MDHEN and SYDVKM. The CDR3 DNA reads as TGTGCCAGCTCCCCTCTACAGGGAGTAGGATACGAGCAGTACTTC. Translating gives CASSPLQGVGYEQYF.

V is TRBV19 and J is TRBJ2-1; D possibly corresponds to TRBD2 (5 bases). In germline, CDR1 is LNHDA, CDR2 SQIVND (reference sequence). The CDR3 covers 15 residues. V lost 0 bases and J 9 bases, leaving 15 bases between the germline ends. The CDR3 sequence is CASSIDRLAPGEQFF. CDR3 nucleotides: TGTGCCAGTAGTATAGATCGGCTAGCTCCTGGTGAGCAGTTCTTC.

The chain uses TRBV9 and TRBJ2-7; 9 nucleotides align to TRBD2. Germline lookup yields CDR1 SGDLS and CDR2 YYNGEE. CDR3 length: 14 residues. V was pared by 4 bases and J by 0 bases, with 2 bases of the junction left unmatched. The CDR3 nucleotides are TGTGCCAGCAGCTTGACTAGCGGCTCCTACGAGCAGTACTTC. Translation gives CASSLTSGSYEQYF.

V usage is TRBV2 and J usage is TRBJ1-5, with unresolved D. Germline-derived CDR1 and CDR2 are SNHLY and FYNNEI. Trimming took 0 bases from V and 6 from J, leaving 6 bases between them. CDR3 size: 13 residues. The CDR3 loop is CASSEARVQPQHF. The CDR3 DNA follows: TGTGCCAGCAGTGAAGCGCGGGTTCAGCCCCAGCATTTT.

The chain uses TRBV3-1 (or the pseudogene TRBV3-2) and TRBJ1-3; D may be TRBD1 (6 bases). Germline CDR1 reads LGHDT; CDR2 reads YNNKEL (reference sequence). The CDR3 consists of 15 residues. V was pared by 2 bases and J by 3 bases, with 11 bases between. The CDR3 coding sequence is TGTGCCAGCAGCCAAAACATAGGGGGTGGAAACACCATATATTTT. It codes for CASSQNIGGGNTIYF.

This chain uses TRBV7-3 with TRBJ2-3; no reliable D call. CDR3 length equals 14 residues. Germline V gives CDR1 SGHTA, CDR2 FQGTGA. V shed 1 base and J shed 2 bases, with 7 bases lying between them. CDR3 loop: CASSLSSHTDTQYF. CDR3 bases: TGTGCCAGCAGCTTAAGCAGTCACACAGATACGCAGTATTTT.

The chain carries TRBV27 and TRBJ2-1; possible D gene TRBD1, 6 bases. The germline gives CDR1 MNHEY, CDR2 SMNVEV (reference sequence). V lost 6 bases to trimming and J lost 0 bases, with 15 bases between them. This CDR3 region has 16 residues. In DNA, the CDR3 is TGTGCCAGCAGCGTCTTGACAGGCGACTCCTACAATGAGCAGTTCTTC. Encoded protein: CASSVLTGDSYNEQFF.

The sample holds one count of this clone. As DNA, the CDR3 is TGCGCCAGCAGCTTGACAGGGGTGAACGGCAATCAGCCCCAGCATTTT. This encodes CASSLTGVNGNQPQHF. The chain couples TRBV5-1 to TRBJ1-5, with 7 bases that match TRBD1. J lost 2 bases, V lost 1 base, and 6 bases had no gene match. The CDR3 has 16 residues. In germline, CDR1 is SGHRS, CDR2 YFSETQ.

In its sample, this clone was seen a few times. CDR3 amino acids: CASSFEPGTGIYGYTF. CDR3 DNA: TGTGCCAGCAGCTTTGAGCCCGGGACAGGAATCTATGGCTACACCTTC. The chain uses TRBV11-2 and TRBJ1-2, with 8 bases matching TRBD1. This CDR3 is 16 amino acids long. With V trimmed by 3 bases and J by 4 bases, 10 bases remained unmatched. Germline V lookup: CDR1 SGHAT, CDR2 FQNNGV. The full variable domain, rest sourced from reference TRBV11-2 and TRBJ1-2, is EAGVAQSPRYKIIEKRQSVAFWCNPISGHATLYWYQQILGQGPKLLIQFQNNGVVDDSQLPKDRFSAERLKGVDSTLKIQPAKLEDSAVYLCASSFEPGTGIYGYTFGSGTRLTVV.

This sequence joins TRBV3-1 (or the pseudogene TRBV3-2) and TRBJ2-4; D gene unclear. Per germline, CDR1 LGHDT and CDR2 YNNKEL (reference sequence). This CDR3 is built from 15 residues. V was shortened by 4 bases and J by 8 bases, with 18 bases between the two germline ends. Here the CDR3 reads CASSLGSKSSDIQYF. The DNA for the CDR3 is TGTGCCAGCAGCCTTGGTAGTAAGTCCTCGGACATTCAGTACTTC.

CDR3 sequence reads: CASSVGEPRPYQETQYF. CDR3 DNA sequence: TGTGCCAGCAGCGTAGGAGAGCCCCGCCCGTACCAAGAGACCCAGTACTTC. The chain is built from TRBV9 and TRBJ2-5; unclear D gene. V was cut by 0 bases and J by 0 bases, with 15 bases left in between. This CDR3 region has 17 residues. The germline gives CDR1 SGDLS, CDR2 YYNGEE.